This TCR beta chain was sequenced for a study of blood T cell repertoires in COVID-19. Study-wide context: T cells, B-cell-depleted T cells, or PBMCs provided the cDNA or gDNA that served as material.

The CDR3 spans 15 residues. J was trimmed by 3 bases and V by 7 bases; bases with no gene match: 7. In germline, CDR1 is MNHEY, CDR2 SVGAGI. Under the authors' procedure: For nucleated cells, counts were estimated from reference gene primer amplification. Profiling relied on immunoSEQ multiplex PCR, and the TCRdb table lists in-frame clones only, not all of them. V, J and clone size reflect that table, while D and trimming were determined from the DNA. The sample lists around 200,000 clones; around nine tenths were seen once. Input material: peripheral blood. This sequence originates from a woman younger than 30 who had recovered from COVID-19. The gene calls are TRBV6-5 and TRBJ2-1; 9 nucleotides match TRBD1. CDR3 nucleotides: TGTGCCAGCACACAGGGACAGGGATTCTACAATGAGCAGTTCTTC. Residues: CASTQGQGFYNEQFF.